This is a list of T cell receptor beta chains from one sample in a study of blood T cells in healthy people across ages. TCRdb passed the 5' RACE reads through MiXCR, listing each CDR3 protein once. The sample yields about a million distinct CDR3 sequences, about 48% seen once. Sequenced input: blood. These receptors were collected from a man between 25 and 39 years old in good health. Both conserved end residues are part of each CDR3. A D gene is named only where the DNA matches it firmly. The size entry is marked missing in some rows and otherwise reads once, few, many or a size class.

v_call: TRBV27
clone_size: few
d_call: TRBD1
j_call: TRBJ2-4
cdr3_nt: TGTGCCAGCAGCGCGACAGGGGGAAACATTCAGTACTTC
cdr3_aa: CASSATGGNIQYF

v_call: TRBV28
clone_size: few
d_call: NA
j_call: TRBJ1-5
cdr3_nt: TGTGCCAGCAGTACCACCGGGACCCAATATCAGCCCCAGCATTTT
cdr3_aa: CASSTTGTQYQPQHF

v_call: TRBV10-2
clone_size: few
d_call: NA
j_call: TRBJ2-1
cdr3_nt: TGCGCCAGCAGTGGGGCCTGGGGGCCGCAGTTCTTC
cdr3_aa: CASSGAWGPQFF

v_call: TRBV6-5
clone_size: NA
d_call: TRBD1
j_call: TRBJ2-3
cdr3_nt: TGTGCCAGCAGTTACGGTCGAGGGGGCCCAGATACGCAGTATTTT
cdr3_aa: CASSYGRGGPDTQYF

v_call: TRBV24-1
clone_size: few
d_call: NA
j_call: TRBJ2-5
cdr3_nt: TGTGCCACCAGTGCGCCAGAGGGTTCGGAGACCCAGTACTTC
cdr3_aa: CATSAPEGSETQYF

v_call: TRBV6-6
clone_size: NA
d_call: NA
j_call: TRBJ2-2
cdr3_nt: TGTGCCAGCACCGATATCGGGGGTTTCACCGGGGAGCTGTTTTTT
cdr3_aa: CASTDIGGFTGELFF

v_call: TRBV7-9
clone_size: NA
d_call: NA
j_call: TRBJ2-3
cdr3_nt: TGTGCCAGCAGCTTACTAGCGCAGTCCACAGATACGCAGTATTTT
cdr3_aa: CASSLLAQSTDTQYF

v_call: TRBV28
clone_size: few
d_call: NA
j_call: TRBJ2-7
cdr3_nt: TGTGCCAGCAGTGCGGGACGGACCTACGAGCAGTACTTC
cdr3_aa: CASSAGRTYEQYF

v_call: TRBV2
clone_size: NA
d_call: NA
j_call: TRBJ1-2
cdr3_nt: TGTGCCAGCAGTGAACAGGGAACGGGGGGCTACACCTTC
cdr3_aa: CASSEQGTGGYTF

v_call: TRBV18
clone_size: NA
d_call: TRBD1
j_call: TRBJ1-1
cdr3_nt: TGTGCCAGCTCACCATTAAGGACAGGGGAGACTGAAGCTTTCTTT
cdr3_aa: CASSPLRTGETEAFF

v_call: TRBV11-2
clone_size: NA
d_call: TRBD2
j_call: TRBJ2-5
cdr3_nt: TGTGCCAGCAGCTCCGTCGTCGGGGGGTCAGAGACCCAGTACTTC
cdr3_aa: CASSSVVGGSETQYF

v_call: TRBV20-1
clone_size: NA
d_call: NA
j_call: TRBJ1-6
cdr3_nt: TGCAGTGCTAGAGGTGGGGAAGAGGTTCCGAGTAATTCACCCCTCCACTTT
cdr3_aa: CSARGGEEVPSNSPLHF

v_call: TRBV27
clone_size: few
d_call: TRBD1
j_call: TRBJ1-6
cdr3_nt: TGTGCCAGCAAACTAGCGGACAGGGAGTATAATTCACCCCTCCACTTT
cdr3_aa: CASKLADREYNSPLHF

v_call: TRBV12-3/TRBV12-4
clone_size: few
d_call: NA
j_call: TRBJ2-5
cdr3_nt: TGTGCCAGCAGTTTAGCGTTCGACGGCTTCCAAGAGACCCAGTACTTC
cdr3_aa: CASSLAFDGFQETQYF

v_call: TRBV4-1
clone_size: NA
d_call: TRBD2
j_call: TRBJ2-5
cdr3_nt: TGCGCCAGCAGCCCTGAGGGGACTAACCAAGAGACCCAGTACTTC
cdr3_aa: CASSPEGTNQETQYF

v_call: TRBV7-6
clone_size: many
d_call: NA
j_call: TRBJ2-3
cdr3_nt: TGTGCCAGCAGCCCAGGTCTGGGCAGCACAGATACGCAGTATTTT
cdr3_aa: CASSPGLGSTDTQYF

v_call: TRBV3-1
clone_size: few
d_call: TRBD2
j_call: TRBJ2-3
cdr3_nt: TGTGCCAGCAGCCAAGAGCCTAGCGGGGGGGCTGGTACGCAGTATTTT
cdr3_aa: CASSQEPSGGAGTQYF

v_call: TRBV4-1
clone_size: NA
d_call: NA
j_call: TRBJ2-7
cdr3_nt: TGCGCCAGCAGCCAACCGGACAGCGGGCCCTACGAGCAGTACTTC
cdr3_aa: CASSQPDSGPYEQYF

v_call: TRBV6-5
clone_size: few
d_call: NA
j_call: TRBJ1-5
cdr3_nt: TGTGCCAGCAGCCTAGCAGATAGCAATCAGCCCCAGCATTTT
cdr3_aa: CASSLADSNQPQHF

v_call: TRBV7-9
clone_size: NA
d_call: TRBD2
j_call: TRBJ2-4
cdr3_nt: TGTGCCAGCAGCTCCGGGACTAGCGGCAGTGCCTGGTACTTC
cdr3_aa: CASSSGTSGSAWYF

v_call: TRBV6-2/TRBV6-3
clone_size: NA
d_call: NA
j_call: TRBJ2-5
cdr3_nt: TGTGCCAGCAGTTTACTAGATACGAGAGAGCAGTACTTC
cdr3_aa: CASSLLDTREQYF

v_call: TRBV11-2
clone_size: NA
d_call: NA
j_call: TRBJ2-7
cdr3_nt: TGTGCCAGCAGCTTCACCAGATTCCCTCTCTACGAGCAGTACTTC
cdr3_aa: CASSFTRFPLYEQYF

v_call: TRBV10-3
clone_size: NA
d_call: NA
j_call: TRBJ2-2
cdr3_nt: TGTGCCATCAGTGTGGGACGGGCGAACACCGGGGAGCTGTTTTTT
cdr3_aa: CAISVGRANTGELFF

v_call: TRBV5-1
clone_size: few
d_call: TRBD1
j_call: TRBJ2-3
cdr3_nt: TGCGCCAGCAGCCTGGGCGGGACAGGGATCACAGATACGCAGTATTTT
cdr3_aa: CASSLGGTGITDTQYF

v_call: TRBV5-1
clone_size: NA
d_call: TRBD1
j_call: TRBJ2-1
cdr3_nt: TGCGCCAGCAGGGGCGACAGGGGGTTCAATGAGCAGTTCTTC
cdr3_aa: CASRGDRGFNEQFF

v_call: TRBV5-6
clone_size: few
d_call: TRBD1
j_call: TRBJ2-7
cdr3_nt: TGTGCCAGCAGCTTGGCCGCAGGGACAGCTGAAAACGAGCAGTACTTC
cdr3_aa: CASSLAAGTAENEQYF

v_call: TRBV5-1
clone_size: few
d_call: TRBD1
j_call: TRBJ2-7
cdr3_nt: TGCGCCAGCAGCTTGGCTATTGAAGGGACAGGCGAGCAGTACTTC
cdr3_aa: CASSLAIEGTGEQYF

v_call: TRBV27
clone_size: NA
d_call: NA
j_call: TRBJ2-5
cdr3_nt: TGTGCCAGCAGTCTCCTGATTCGAGGGACCCAGTACTTC
cdr3_aa: CASSLLIRGTQYF

v_call: TRBV4-1
clone_size: once
d_call: TRBD1
j_call: TRBJ2-5
cdr3_nt: TGCGCCAGCAGCCAGGAGGGACAGGCCATGTACCAAGAGACCCAGTACTTC
cdr3_aa: CASSQEGQAMYQETQYF

v_call: TRBV5-1
clone_size: NA
d_call: TRBD1
j_call: TRBJ1-6
cdr3_nt: TGCGCCAGCAGCGGCCGGGACAGTCGGGGCCCCCTCCACTTT
cdr3_aa: CASSGRDSRGPLHF

v_call: TRBV28
clone_size: once
d_call: NA
j_call: TRBJ2-1
cdr3_nt: TGTGCCAGCAGTTTGAGAAGGGACCTCAATGAGCAGTTCTTC
cdr3_aa: CASSLRRDLNEQFF

v_call: TRBV24-1
clone_size: NA
d_call: NA
j_call: TRBJ2-3
cdr3_nt: TGTGCCACCAGTGAACACCGGATCCCCACAGATACGCAGTATTTT
cdr3_aa: CATSEHRIPTDTQYF

v_call: TRBV5-1
clone_size: NA
d_call: NA
j_call: TRBJ2-7
cdr3_nt: TGCGCCAGCAGCCCTGCCGGGGGGCTTTGGGAGCAGTACTTC
cdr3_aa: CASSPAGGLWEQYF

v_call: TRBV7-2
clone_size: NA
d_call: NA
j_call: TRBJ1-1
cdr3_nt: TGTGCCAGCAGCTTAGCTCCGGGAGCGAACACTGAAGCTTTCTTT
cdr3_aa: CASSLAPGANTEAFF

v_call: TRBV6-2/TRBV6-3
clone_size: NA
d_call: NA
j_call: TRBJ1-1
cdr3_nt: TGTGCCAGCAGTTACGAAGGGACGGGGTACACTGAAGCTTTCTTT
cdr3_aa: CASSYEGTGYTEAFF

v_call: TRBV29-1
clone_size: NA
d_call: NA
j_call: TRBJ2-1
cdr3_nt: TGCAGCGGAGAACTAGTTTATGAGCAGTTCTTC
cdr3_aa: CSGELVYEQFF

v_call: TRBV6-6
clone_size: NA
d_call: NA
j_call: TRBJ2-1
cdr3_nt: TGTGCCTGCAGCACTAGCTCCTACAATGAGCAGTTCTTC
cdr3_aa: CACSTSSYNEQFF

v_call: TRBV4-1
clone_size: NA
d_call: NA
j_call: TRBJ1-2
cdr3_nt: TGCGCCAGCAGCCAAGATAGGGAACAGGGTGGCTATGGCTACACCTTC
cdr3_aa: CASSQDREQGGYGYTF

v_call: TRBV19
clone_size: NA
d_call: NA
j_call: TRBJ2-7
cdr3_nt: TGTGCCAGTAGTTCCCGGGTAGGCAACGAGCAGTACTTC
cdr3_aa: CASSSRVGNEQYF

v_call: TRBV10-3
clone_size: NA
d_call: TRBD1
j_call: TRBJ1-1
cdr3_nt: TGTGCCATCAGTGGAGGGACAGGGGGCGCGAACACTGAAGCTTTCTTT
cdr3_aa: CAISGGTGGANTEAFF

v_call: TRBV3-1
clone_size: NA
d_call: TRBD2
j_call: TRBJ2-3
cdr3_nt: TGTGCCAGCAGCCAAATTGGCGGGGGGAAGGGGACAGATACGCAGTATTTT
cdr3_aa: CASSQIGGGKGTDTQYF

v_call: TRBV11-3
clone_size: NA
d_call: NA
j_call: TRBJ2-4
cdr3_nt: TGTGCCAGCAGCACTGAGGAAATAGCCAAAAACATTCAGTACTTC
cdr3_aa: CASSTEEIAKNIQYF

v_call: TRBV7-2
clone_size: NA
d_call: NA
j_call: TRBJ2-5
cdr3_nt: TGTGCCAGCAGTTCCACCTCGGGCAGGCCGGAGACCCAGTACTTC
cdr3_aa: CASSSTSGRPETQYF